These 32 T cell receptor beta chains originate from one sample sequenced in a study of blood T cell repertoires in COVID-19. Profiled with immunoSEQ multiplex PCR; TCRdb holds only in-frame clones, not every one. The data contain about 84,000 clones, about 80% of them singletons. Sequenced sample: peripheral blood. The receptors were sampled from a man between 65 and 85 years old with acute or convalescent COVID-19.

V and J are TRBV3-1 (or the pseudogene TRBV3-2) and TRBJ1-6; the D gene is possibly TRBD1 (5 bases). CDR1 LGHDT and CDR2 YNNKEL come from the germline V gene (reference sequence). The ends were cut back, 0 bases at V and 9 bases at J, with 9 bases in the middle. This CDR3 is built from 14 residues. CDR3 residues: CASSQDPGLSPLHF. The CDR3 DNA reads as TGTGCCAGCAGCCAAGATCCGGGACTTTCACCCCTCCACTTT.

This chain links TRBV9 with TRBJ1-6; a weak D match, TRBD1 (5 bases). Germline loops: CDR1 SGDLS, CDR2 YYNGEE. The CDR3 totals 15 residues. V was shortened by 0 bases and J by 1 base, with 5 bases between the two germline ends. In DNA form, the CDR3 reads TGTGCCAGCAGCGTAGAGGGGTCCTATAATTCACCCCTCCACTTT. Amino acids: CASSVEGSYNSPLHF.

V and J are TRBV9 and TRBJ2-5, with D uncertain. V shed 0 bases and J shed 5 bases, with 11 bases lying between them. This CDR3 contains 14 residues. CDR1 and CDR2 (germline): SGDLS, YYNGEE. The DNA of the CDR3 is TGTGCCAGCAGCGTAGGCCCCCCGGTTGAGACCCAGTACTTC. It specifies CASSVGPPVETQYF.

Here the CDR3 DNA reads TGTGCCACCAGTGACGGGGAACGTTCACCCCTCCACTTT. The encoded protein is CATSDGERSPLHF. V gene TRBV24-1 combines with J gene TRBJ1-6, with D hard to call. Germline CDR1 reads KGHDR; CDR2 reads SFDVKD. The V and J ends lost 4 bases and 9 bases respectively, with 9 bases between them. CDR3 length: 13 residues.

The chain couples TRBV18 to TRBJ2-3, with TRBD1 identical over 10 bases. The ends lost 3 bases at V and 3 bases at J; junction bases unmatched: 6. This CDR3 has 16 amino acids. Looked up from germline, CDR1 is KGHSH and CDR2 is LQKENI. As DNA, the CDR3 is TGTGCCAGCTCACCGAGGGACAGGGGTGGAACAGATACGCAGTATTTT. This gives the protein CASSPRDRGGTDTQYF.

This chain uses TRBV30 with TRBJ2-2; D might be TRBD1 (6 bases). The germline V and J ends were trimmed by 6 bases and 6 bases, with 8 bases remaining between them. This CDR3 comprises 11 residues. Per germline, CDR1 GTSNPN and CDR2 SVGIG (reference sequence). CDR3 in amino acids: CACKGAGELFF. As DNA, the CDR3 is TGTGCCTGCAAGGGGGCCGGGGAGCTGTTTTTT.

This clone was counted only a few times. J is TRBJ1-1 and V is TRBV28; the match to TRBD1 covers 7 bases. The CDR3 is made up of 14 amino acids. CDR1 MDHEN and CDR2 SYDVKM come from the germline V gene. V was clipped by 7 bases and J by 4 bases; unmatched bases: 9. The CDR3 DNA sequence: TGTGCCAGCATTCCAGGGGGTCGGGGCACTGAAGCTTTCTTT. Translating it yields CASIPGGRGTEAFF.

The rearrangement links TRBV5-1 to TRBJ2-5, with TRBD2 identical over 8 bases. Germline-derived CDR1 and CDR2 are SGHRS and YFSETQ. V was pared by 3 bases and J by 4 bases, with 5 bases of the junction left unmatched. CDR3 length: 14 residues. CDR3 amino acids: CASSSGGAVETQYF. The CDR3 DNA follows: TGCGCCAGCAGCTCCGGGGGGGCTGTAGAGACCCAGTACTTC. The full variable domain, completed using reference TRBV5-1 and TRBJ2-5, is KAGVTQTPRYLIKTRGQQVTLSCSPISGHRSVSWYQQTPGQGLQFLFEYFSETQRNKGNFPGRFSGRQFSNSRSEMNVSTLELGDSALYLCASSSGGAVETQYFGPGTRLLVL.

The genes are TRBV3-1 (or the pseudogene TRBV3-2) and TRBJ1-3; no clear D. V shed 6 bases and J shed 0 bases, with 6 bases lying between them. Germline CDR1 LGHDT, CDR2 YNNKEL (reference sequence). The CDR3 length is 13 residues. Written as DNA, the CDR3 is TGTGCCAGCAGTTTCTTCTCTGGAAACACCATATATTTT. It translates to CASSFFSGNTIYF.

This clone was counted a few times. The chain links TRBV11-2 to TRBJ1-4; TRBD1 agrees at 10 bases. The length of the CDR3 is 15 residues. Germline CDR1 SGHAT, CDR2 FQNNGV. The ends lost 0 bases at V and 8 bases at J; junction bases unmatched: 3. This CDR3 is CASSLDGTGVEKLFF. Here the CDR3 DNA reads TGTGCCAGCAGCTTAGACGGGACAGGGGTAGAAAAACTGTTTTTT.

The chain is built from TRBV6-5 and TRBJ2-7, with 7 bases aligning to TRBD2. CDR3 length equals 13 residues. The J segment lost 1 base and the V segment lost 8 bases, leaving 5 bases of the junction unmatched. CDR1 is MNHEY and CDR2 is SVGAGI in the germline V gene. The CDR3 DNA is TGTGCCAGCGGGAGGGGCCCATCCTACGAGCAGTACGTC. Amino acid sequence: CASGRGPSYEQYV.

The rearrangement uses TRBV28 and TRBJ2-3; the D gene is possibly TRBD1 (5 bases). With 7 bases removed from V and 2 bases from J, the gap between germline ends came to 19 bases. The CDR3 is 16 residues long. Germline assignment: CDR1 MDHEN and CDR2 SYDVKM. This chain's CDR3 is CASNSDRFYYTDTQYF. The CDR3 DNA sequence: TGTGCCAGCAACTCAGACAGATTCTACTACACAGATACGCAGTATTTT.

The gene calls are TRBV19 and TRBJ1-5; D not resolved. CDR1 is LNHDA, CDR2 SQIVND, per germline (reference sequence). The CDR3 is 14 amino acids. V gave up 3 bases and J gave up 2 bases, with 8 bases separating them. The CDR3 is CASSILGGNQPQHF. The CDR3 bases are TGTGCCAGTAGTATTCTAGGTGGCAATCAGCCCCAGCATTTT.

The chain couples TRBV19 to TRBJ1-2, with D maybe TRBD1 (6 bases). This CDR3 contains 14 residues. V was clipped by 3 bases and J by 4 bases, with 12 bases between them. The germline gives CDR1 LNHDA, CDR2 SQIVND (reference sequence). The CDR3: CASSMGQLRYGYTF. CDR3 nucleotides: TGTGCCAGTAGTATGGGACAACTCCGCTATGGCTACACCTTC.

V usage is TRBV15 and J usage is TRBJ2-3; TRBD2 is a possible D gene (5 bases). The germline V and J ends were trimmed by 11 bases and 3 bases, with 12 bases remaining between them. The CDR3 is made up of 12 amino acids. CDR1 is LNHNV, CDR2 YYDKDF, per germline (reference sequence). The CDR3 DNA follows: TGTGCCTCGTCCGGGGAAACAGATACGCAGTATTTT. Amino acid sequence: CASSGETDTQYF.

The chain combines TRBV7-3 with TRBJ1-2; 9 bases fit TRBD1. Germline assignment: CDR1 SGHTA and CDR2 FQGTGA. J was trimmed by 6 bases and V by 6 bases; bases with no gene match: 14. The CDR3 length is 16 residues. CDR3 protein: CASSPGGYRGLDGYTF. The CDR3 DNA is TGTGCCAGCAGTCCCGGAGGGTACAGGGGGCTGGATGGCTACACCTTC. Variable domain in full (rest from reference TRBV7-3 and TRBJ1-2): GAGVSQTPSNKVTEKGKYVELRCDPISGHTALYWYRQSLGQGPEFLIYFQGTGAADDSGLPNDRFFAVRPEGSVSTLKIQRTERGDSAVYLCASSPGGYRGLDGYTFGSGTRLTVV.

This rearrangement joins TRBV7-3 to TRBJ1-5, with D unclear. The CDR3 loop spans 13 amino acids. Looked up from germline, CDR1 is SGHTA and CDR2 is FQGTGA. Trimming left V 2 bases short and J 3 bases short, with 5 bases between. CDR3 in DNA: TGTGCCAGCAGCTTATCTAACAATCAGCCCCAGCATTTT. Its translation is CASSLSNNQPQHF.

The chain is built from TRBV5-1 and TRBJ2-3; 7 bases are a match to TRBD1. The CDR3 is 15 amino acids. The junction had 5 bases not matched to a gene; V was cut back by 4 bases and J by 0 bases. Germline V gene data show CDR1 as SGHRS and CDR2 as YFSETQ. The CDR3 spells CASSGGQASTDTQYF. DNA for the CDR3: TGCGCCAGCAGCGGCGGACAGGCTAGCACAGATACGCAGTATTTT.

The J gene is TRBJ1-4, the V gene TRBV6-6; no reliable D call. This CDR3 has 16 amino acids. Germline V gives CDR1 MNHNY, CDR2 SVGAGI (reference sequence). The germline V and J ends were trimmed by 0 bases and 3 bases, with 11 bases remaining between them. CDR3 coding DNA: TGTGCCAGCAGTTACTCGACTATGTGGCCTAATGAAAAACTGTTTTTT. It is translated as CASSYSTMWPNEKLFF.

This clone is a singleton in its sample. The chain couples TRBV2 to TRBJ1-2; D might be TRBD1 (5 bases). This CDR3 comprises 18 residues. CDR1 and CDR2 (germline): SNHLY, FYNNEI. Deletions cut 2 bases from V and 2 bases from J, with 21 bases between. CDR3 in amino acids: CASSENRNRRDSNYGYTF. DNA of the CDR3: TGTGCCAGCAGTGAAAATAGGAATCGGAGGGACTCGAACTATGGCTACACCTTC.

The chain employs TRBV19 and TRBJ2-1; TRBD2 agrees at 9 bases. Germline loops: CDR1 LNHDA, CDR2 SQIVND (reference sequence). This CDR3 spans 17 amino acids. V shed 9 bases, J shed 4 bases, and the junction held 16 bases outside the gene matches. In DNA form, the CDR3 reads TGTGCCAGCCATAGCGGGAGTCCTACAACTGGGTACAATGAGCAGTTCTTC. It encodes CASHSGSPTTGYNEQFF.

The chain combines TRBV5-1 with TRBJ2-1, with TRBD2 matching over 11 bases. CDR1 SGHRS and CDR2 YFSETQ come from the germline V gene. The CDR3 consists of 15 residues. Trimming removed 4 bases from V and 7 bases from J; junction bases left unmatched: 7. The CDR3 DNA reads as TGCGCCAGCAGCCCGGGACTAGCGGTTTTAAATGAGCAGTTCTTC. Translation: CASSPGLAVLNEQFF.

The chain employs TRBV5-1 and TRBJ2-3; 7 bases line up with TRBD1. The V and J ends lost 2 bases and 3 bases, in that order; junction bases with no gene match: 3. CDR1 and CDR2 (germline): SGHRS, YFSETQ. The length of the CDR3 is 14 residues. This CDR3 reads CASSLATGTDTQYF. DNA for the CDR3: TGCGCCAGCAGCTTAGCGACAGGGACAGATACGCAGTATTTT.

The chain has TRBV7-9 and TRBJ2-5; 8 nucleotides match TRBD2. The germline V gene has CDR1 SEHNR and CDR2 FQNEAQ (reference sequence). Trimming took 5 bases from V and 4 from J; bases not matched to a gene: 9. This CDR3 is built from 15 residues. The DNA for the CDR3 is TGTGCCAGCAGCCCCGAAGCGGGAGCCACAGAGACCCAGTACTTC. As protein: CASSPEAGATETQYF.

The chain carries TRBV19 and TRBJ2-5, with TRBD1 matching 9 bases. The V segment lost 5 bases and the J segment 1 base; nucleotides outside the gene matches: 5. There are 15 residues in the CDR3. Germline V gene lookup returns CDR1 LNHDA and CDR2 SQIVND (reference sequence). Here the CDR3 reads CASSFYRGLQETQYF. The CDR3 coding sequence is TGTGCCAGTAGTTTTTACAGGGGGCTCCAAGAGACCCAGTACTTC.

This chain links TRBV19 with TRBJ1-6; D gene unclear. The V gene's germline CDR1 is LNHDA and CDR2 SQIVND (reference sequence). V was clipped by 7 bases and J by 5 bases, with 9 bases between them. The CDR3 consists of 13 residues. The CDR3 here is CASKVRDNSPLHF. The CDR3 DNA reads TGTGCCAGTAAGGTGAGGGATAATTCACCCCTCCACTTT.

This CDR3 is CASSSADRDYGYTF. The DNA of the CDR3 is TGTGCCAGCAGCTCGGCGGACAGGGACTATGGCTACACCTTC. V and J are TRBV7-6 and TRBJ1-2; 8 bases match TRBD1. V shed 4 bases and J 3 bases; nucleotides not matched to a gene: 4. CDR1 SGHVS and CDR2 FNYEAQ come from the germline V gene. This CDR3 comprises 14 residues.

The chain employs TRBV5-6 and TRBJ1-5; D is perhaps TRBD1 (5 bases). The CDR3 consists of 15 residues. CDR1 is SGHDT, CDR2 YYEEEE, per germline. V was shortened by 3 bases and J by 2 bases, with 12 bases between the two germline ends. The CDR3 protein is CASSSWGRGNQPQHF. In DNA form, the CDR3 reads TGTGCCAGCAGCTCCTGGGGGAGGGGCAATCAGCCCCAGCATTTT.

The V gene is TRBV7-2, the J gene TRBJ1-5; 7 bases are a match to TRBD1. CDR3 length: 17 amino acids. The V and J ends lost 5 bases and 0 bases, in that order; junction bases with no gene match: 10. Looked up from germline, CDR1 is SGHTA and CDR2 is FQGNSA. CDR3 nucleotide sequence: TGTGCCAGCAGCGGAGAGACAGGGTTGATTAGCAATCAGCCCCAGCATTTT. This codes for CASSGETGLISNQPQHF.

This sequence joins TRBV5-1 and TRBJ2-5; D unclear. The germline CDR1 and CDR2 sequences are SGHRS and YFSETQ. V lost 5 bases and J 5 bases, leaving 7 bases between the germline ends. The CDR3 has 11 residues. The CDR3 region is CASSFGETQYF. CDR3 DNA: TGCGCCAGCAGTTTCGGGGAGACCCAGTACTTC.

The chain couples TRBV4-1 to TRBJ2-7; the match to TRBD2 covers 7 bases. CDR1 and CDR2 from the germline V gene are MGHRA and YSYEKL. The CDR3 is 16 residues long. Unmatched junction bases numbered 12, after V lost 0 bases and J lost 7 bases. CDR3 sequence reads: CASSQDLGEGLLEQYF. Here the CDR3 DNA reads TGCGCCAGCAGCCAAGACTTGGGGGAGGGCCTCTTAGAGCAGTACTTC.

This clone occurred once. The same CDR3 can be traced to other DNA sequences in this sample. The rearrangement links TRBV5-1 to TRBJ1-3; D unclear. The CDR3 is 15 residues long. Germline V lookup: CDR1 SGHRS, CDR2 YFSETQ. Trimming left V 4 bases short and J 0 bases short, with 11 bases between. CDR3 region: CASSLDGSSGNTIYF. The CDR3 DNA reads TGCGCCAGCAGCCTGGACGGGAGCTCTGGAAACACCATATATTTT.